The source of this T cell receptor beta chain is a study of T-cell reconstitution after alpha-beta-depleted transplantation in children. Overall study results and limits: T-cell counts and diversity at one year post-transplant came mainly from newly produced T cells. Expanded clones from the graft, numbering several hundred, reportedly supplied alpha-beta T cells about two months after transplant.

With regard to this clonotype: The antigen is not known.

V was clipped by 2 bases and J by 5 bases, with 18 bases between them. The germline V gene has CDR1 MNHEY and CDR2 SVGAGI. The CDR3 loop spans 16 amino acids. TCRbeta library construction was performed incorporating unique molecular identifiers. TCRdb reprocessed the PCR reads via MiXCR and lists one record per CDR3 protein. The sample lists more than 7,500 distinct CDR3 sequences, 14% seen once, with 50% to 60% in the top ten. Sequencing was performed on PBMCs, mostly from graft donor cells, taken 60 days after TCRalphabeta/CD19-depleted stem cell transplant. The TCR comes from a male patient under 18 who had a stem cell transplant for acute lymphoblastic leukemia, so the T cells may come from the graft donor. The rearrangement uses TRBV6-5 and TRBJ1-1; D might be TRBD1 (5 bases). This CDR3 is CASSYRRVGEETEAFF. The CDR3 nucleotides read TGTGCCAGCAGTTACCGAAGGGTAGGGGAAGAAACTGAAGCTTTCTTT.